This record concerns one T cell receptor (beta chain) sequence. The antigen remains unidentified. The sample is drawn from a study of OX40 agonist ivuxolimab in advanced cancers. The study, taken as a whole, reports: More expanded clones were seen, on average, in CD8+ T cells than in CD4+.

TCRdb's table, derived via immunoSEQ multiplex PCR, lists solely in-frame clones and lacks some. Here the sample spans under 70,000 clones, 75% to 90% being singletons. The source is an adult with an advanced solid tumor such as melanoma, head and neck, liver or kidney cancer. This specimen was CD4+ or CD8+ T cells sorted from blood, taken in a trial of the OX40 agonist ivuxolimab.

CDR3 sequence (DNA): TGTGCCAGCAGCGTAGTTGGGGAGGGGGATGGCTACACCTTC. Translating it yields CASSVVGEGDGYTF. The rearrangement joins TRBV9 to TRBJ1-2; a weak D match, TRBD1 (6 bases). The CDR3 length is 14 residues. Trimming left V 0 bases short and J 6 bases short, with 12 bases between. CDR1 is SGDLS, CDR2 YYNGEE, per germline.